This paragraph reports one TCR beta chain. TCR beta cDNA was made by 5'RACE template switching with UMIs. TCRdb processed the 5' RACE reads again and assigns one entry to each CDR3 protein, with no DNA. This sample contains more than 90,000 distinct CDR3 sequences. The source of the sample is a study of T cells expressing NK-cell markers. Study details: Sorted CD3+CD56-NKG2C+, CD3+CD56+NKG2C- and CD3+CD56+NKG2C+ T cells were the source of the TCR beta repertoires.

This CDR3 contains 14 residues. The V and J genes are TRBV21-1 and TRBJ2-7; lacking DNA, the TRBD2 call made by TCRdb goes unchecked. TRBV21-1 is tagged as a pseudogene. This clonotype was obtained from a woman between 18 and 70 years old in good health. The source material was blood T cells: a sorted CD56 or NKG2C T cell subset, CD4+ or CD8+ T cells, or bulk PBMC T cells (not recorded which). The CDR3 region is CASSKRDSSYEQYF.